The 18 T cell receptor beta chains below come from one sample, sequenced in a study of T cell clonotyping in hematopoietic cell transplantation. Clones were sequenced by immunoSEQ multiplex PCR, and TCRdb holds only the in-frame ones, with some missing. The sample yields 13,000 or so clones, 92% seen once. The sample consisted of PBMCs, taken 100 days after allogeneic stem cell transplant. These receptor sequences come from a female patient aged 50 to 65 who had an allogeneic stem cell transplant from an unrelated donor, so the T cells may come from the graft donor. Some clones in this sample may be carry-over from other donors' samples.

CDR3: CASSFRTADTQYF. The CDR3 coding sequence is TGTGCCAGCAGCTTCAGAACAGCAGATACGCAGTATTTT. The gene calls are TRBV7-2 and TRBJ2-3; D remains ambiguous. The germline CDR1 and CDR2 sequences are SGHTA and FQGNSA. V gave up 3 bases and J gave up 4 bases, with 8 bases separating them. This CDR3 spans 13 amino acids. The whole variable domain, filled in from reference TRBV7-2 and TRBJ2-3, reads GAGVSQSPSNKVTEKGKDVELRCDPISGHTALYWYRQSLGQGLEFLIYFQGNSAPDKSGLPSDRFSAERTGGSVSTLTIQRTQQEDSAVYLCASSFRTADTQYFGPGTRLTVL.

This chain connects TRBV20-1 to TRBJ1-5; D is undetermined. This CDR3 has 8 residues. V was cut by 7 bases and J by 7 bases, with 2 bases left in between. Germline lookup yields CDR1 DFQATT and CDR2 SNEGSKA (reference sequence). In DNA, the CDR3 is TGCAGTGGCCAGCCCCAGCATTTT. It encodes CSGQPQHF.

This chain's CDR3 is CASSRSGDTQYF. Written as DNA, the CDR3 is TGTGCCAGCAGCCGAAGTGGAGATACGCAGTATTTT. This sequence joins TRBV6-5 and TRBJ2-3; no definite D call. The V end was cut by 6 bases, the J end by 5 bases, with 9 bases between. The CDR3 spans 12 residues. The germline CDR1 and CDR2 sequences are MNHEY and SVGAGI.

V and J are TRBV4-1 and TRBJ1-1, with TRBD1 identical over 12 bases. The V gene's germline CDR1 is MGHRA and CDR2 YSYEKL. CDR3 length: 19 amino acids. After removal of 0 bases from V and 0 bases from J, the junction contained 8 bases not matched to a gene. CDR3 bases: TGCGCCAGCAGCCAAGAATGGGGGACAGGGGGCGGTTTGAACACTGAAGCTTTCTTT. Its protein is CASSQEWGTGGGLNTEAFF.

V gene TRBV10-1 combines with J gene TRBJ1-3, with D unclear. The V end was cut by 3 bases, the J end by 0 bases, with 9 bases between. The CDR3 runs to 15 residues. The germline V gene has CDR1 WNHNN and CDR2 SYGVQD (reference sequence). CDR3 in amino acids: CASSDESVSGNTIYF. CDR3 bases: TGCGCCAGCAGTGACGAGAGCGTCTCTGGAAACACCATATATTTT.

The chain is built from TRBV28 and TRBJ2-1; D might be TRBD1 (6 bases). V shed 5 bases and J shed 7 bases, with 18 bases lying between them. Germline V gene sequence: CDR1 MDHEN, CDR2 SYDVKM. The CDR3 has 15 amino acids. In DNA, the CDR3 is TGTGCCAGCAGTCTCTCAGGGGTTCTGTGGAATGAGCAGTTCTTC. Translating gives CASSLSGVLWNEQFF.

This chain uses TRBV19 with TRBJ2-2; 7 positions match TRBD2. The germline CDR1 and CDR2 sequences are LNHDA and SQIVND (reference sequence). The V segment lost 0 bases and the J segment 5 bases; nucleotides outside the gene matches: 3. This CDR3 spans 15 amino acids. The CDR3 sequence: CASSIDRTRTGELFF. CDR3 sequence (DNA): TGTGCCAGTAGTATAGACCGGACTAGAACCGGGGAGCTGTTTTTT.

The chain employs TRBV11-2 and TRBJ1-5; D is uncertain. V shed 1 base and J shed 6 bases, with 7 bases lying between them. The CDR3 runs to 13 residues. The germline V gene has CDR1 SGHAT and CDR2 FQNNGV. CDR3 sequence reads: CASSLVQSQPQHF. CDR3 in DNA: TGTGCCAGCAGCTTAGTACAGTCTCAGCCCCAGCATTTT.

The chain recombines TRBV9 with TRBJ2-1, with TRBD2 matching over 12 bases. Germline CDR1 and CDR2: SGDLS and YYNGEE. Trimming took 1 base from V and 8 from J; bases not matched to a gene: 4. CDR3 length: 15 amino acids. The CDR3 DNA sequence: TGTGCCAGCAGCGTAAGGTCTAGCGGGGGGGATGAGCAGTTCTTC. It codes for CASSVRSSGGDEQFF.

The genes are TRBV6-1 and TRBJ1-5, with 7 bases identical to TRBD1. The CDR3 contains 14 residues. Trimming cost V 7 bases and J 1 base; bases outside gene matches: 4. In germline, CDR1 is MNHNS, CDR2 SASEGT. The DNA for the CDR3 is TGTGCCAGCAACCCGACAGGGAGCAATCAGCCCCAGCATTTT. Translating it yields CASNPTGSNQPQHF.

The V call is TRBV6-6, the J call TRBJ1-4; D unresolved. This CDR3 has 13 residues. Germline CDR1 is MNHNY and CDR2 is SVGAGI (reference sequence). V was shortened by 2 bases and J by 5 bases, with 6 bases between the two germline ends. The CDR3 protein is CASSYPGNEKLFF. The CDR3 bases are TGTGCCAGCAGTTACCCAGGAAATGAAAAACTGTTTTTT.

This sequence joins TRBV29-1 and TRBJ1-3, with 7 bases identical to TRBD1. The CDR3 has 12 residues. In germline, CDR1 is SQVTM, CDR2 ANQGSEA. V shed 6 bases and J 4 bases; nucleotides not matched to a gene: 3. The CDR3 is CSVNRGGNTIYF. The CDR3 coding sequence is TGCAGCGTGAACAGGGGAGGAAACACCATATATTTT.

This chain uses TRBV18 with TRBJ2-5; D is ambiguous. Germline V gene data show CDR1 as KGHSH and CDR2 as LQKENI. V was clipped by 3 bases and J by 5 bases, with 7 bases between them. The CDR3 has 12 residues. The CDR3 is CASSPGRETQYF. CDR3 DNA sequence: TGTGCCAGCTCACCCGGGCGGGAGACCCAGTACTTC.

The chain couples TRBV4-3 to TRBJ2-2; D might be TRBD2 (6 bases). The CDR3 is made up of 15 amino acids. Per germline, CDR1 LGHNA and CDR2 YSLEER. Deletions cut 0 bases from V and 6 bases from J, with 11 bases between. The CDR3 is CASSQDRWGAGELFF. DNA of the CDR3: TGCGCCAGCAGCCAAGATAGGTGGGGGGCCGGGGAGCTGTTTTTT.

V and J are TRBV29-1 and TRBJ1-1; D uncertain. The CDR3 length is 15 residues. The V and J ends lost 6 bases and 0 bases respectively, with 17 bases between them. The germline gives CDR1 SQVTM, CDR2 ANQGSEA. CDR3 nucleotides: TGCAGCGTAGATTTGGGGAACGGGATGAACACTGAAGCTTTCTTT. Amino acid sequence: CSVDLGNGMNTEAFF.

The rearrangement links TRBV7-2 to TRBJ2-7; TRBD1 matches at 10 bases. Germline V gene lookup returns CDR1 SGHTA and CDR2 FQGNSA. V dropped 8 bases and J dropped 6; count of bases not matched to a gene: 7. This CDR3 is 13 amino acids long. This CDR3 is CASARQGAVEQYF. The CDR3 DNA reads as TGTGCCAGCGCAAGACAGGGGGCCGTCGAGCAGTACTTC.

The rearrangement links TRBV2 to TRBJ2-7, with 9 bases that match TRBD1. Germline values: CDR1 SNHLY, CDR2 FYNNEI. The CDR3 runs 14 residues. The ends lost 6 bases at V and 3 bases at J; junction bases unmatched: 6. The CDR3: CASRPPGQGYEQYF. In DNA, the CDR3 is TGTGCCAGCAGGCCTCCGGGACAGGGCTACGAGCAGTACTTC.

The J gene is TRBJ1-4, the V gene TRBV19, with 11 bases that match TRBD1. Germline trimming cut 2 bases from V and 10 bases from J; bases unmatched to any gene: 6. The length of the CDR3 is 15 residues. Germline loops: CDR1 LNHDA, CDR2 SQIVND (reference sequence). CDR3: CASSISDRGRGKLFF. CDR3 bases: TGTGCCAGTAGTATATCGGACAGGGGGCGCGGAAAACTGTTTTTT.